This TCR beta chain appears in the sequencing data of a study of metastatic and nonmetastatic thyroid tumors. Study context: The authors compared repertoires across blood and tumor or nodule tissue from malignant and benign thyroid patients.

Thyroid surgery was performed in patients who had received no treatment beforehand. With MiXCR, TCRdb reprocessed the PCR reads. The sample carries 33,000 or so clones, roughly a fifth recorded once. The CDR3 is 15 amino acids. Germline CDR1 and CDR2: KGHDR and SFDVKD. V was shortened by 4 bases and J by 4 bases, with 15 bases between the two germline ends. The gene calls are TRBV24-1 and TRBJ1-2, with D unclear. Material: blood. The source is a female donor with papillary thyroid cancer or a benign thyroid nodule (not recorded which). Some clones in this sample may be carry-over from other donors' samples. CDR3 sequence: CATSDPRQRPYGYTF. The CDR3 nucleotides read TGTGCCACCAGTGACCCACGGCAGAGACCCTATGGCTACACCTTC.